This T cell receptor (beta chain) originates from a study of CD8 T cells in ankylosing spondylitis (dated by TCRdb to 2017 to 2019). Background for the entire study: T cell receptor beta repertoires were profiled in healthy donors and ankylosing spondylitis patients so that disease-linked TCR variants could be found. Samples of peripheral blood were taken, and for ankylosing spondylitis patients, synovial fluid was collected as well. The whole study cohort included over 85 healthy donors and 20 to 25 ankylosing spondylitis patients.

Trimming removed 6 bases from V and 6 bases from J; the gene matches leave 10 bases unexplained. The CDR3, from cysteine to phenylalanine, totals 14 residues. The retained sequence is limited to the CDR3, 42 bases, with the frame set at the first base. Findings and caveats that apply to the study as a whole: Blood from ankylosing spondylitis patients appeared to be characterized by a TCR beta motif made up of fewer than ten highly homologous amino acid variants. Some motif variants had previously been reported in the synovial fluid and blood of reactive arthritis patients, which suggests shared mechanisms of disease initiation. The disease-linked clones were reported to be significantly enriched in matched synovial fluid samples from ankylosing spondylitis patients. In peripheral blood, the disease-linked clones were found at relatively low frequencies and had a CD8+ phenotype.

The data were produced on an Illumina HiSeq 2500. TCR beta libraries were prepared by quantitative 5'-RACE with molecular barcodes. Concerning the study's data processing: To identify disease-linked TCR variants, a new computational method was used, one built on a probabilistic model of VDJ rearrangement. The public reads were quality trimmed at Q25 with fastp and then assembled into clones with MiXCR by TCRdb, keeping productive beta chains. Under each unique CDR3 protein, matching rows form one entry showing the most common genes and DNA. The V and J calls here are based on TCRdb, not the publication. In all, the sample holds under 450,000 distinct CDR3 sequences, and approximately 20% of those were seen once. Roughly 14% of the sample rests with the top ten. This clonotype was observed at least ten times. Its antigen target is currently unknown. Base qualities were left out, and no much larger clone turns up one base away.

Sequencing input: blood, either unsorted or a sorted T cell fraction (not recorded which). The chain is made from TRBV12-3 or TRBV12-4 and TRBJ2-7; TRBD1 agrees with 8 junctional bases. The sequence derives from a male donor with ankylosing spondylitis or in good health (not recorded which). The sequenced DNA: TGTGCCAGCAGCCAAGGGCAGGGGGCTTCCGAGCAGTACTTC. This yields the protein CASSQGQGASEQYF.